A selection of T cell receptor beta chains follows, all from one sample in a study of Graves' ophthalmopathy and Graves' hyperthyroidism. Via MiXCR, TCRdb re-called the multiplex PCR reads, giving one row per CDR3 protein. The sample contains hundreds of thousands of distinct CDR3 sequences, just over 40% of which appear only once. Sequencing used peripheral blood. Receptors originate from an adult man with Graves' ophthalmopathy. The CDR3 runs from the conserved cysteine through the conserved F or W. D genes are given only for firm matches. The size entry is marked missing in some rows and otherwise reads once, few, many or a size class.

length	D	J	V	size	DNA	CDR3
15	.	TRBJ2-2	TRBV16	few	TGTGCCAGCAGCCCAAACGACCGGGGGACCGGGGAGCTGTTTTTT	CASSPNDRGTGELFF
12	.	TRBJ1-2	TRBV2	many	TGTGCCAGCAGTGGGACAGACTATGGCTACACCTTC	CASSGTDYGYTF
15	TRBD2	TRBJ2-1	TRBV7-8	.	TGTGCCAGCAGCCGGACTAGCGTTGAACACACTGAGCAGTTCTTC	CASSRTSVEHTEQFF
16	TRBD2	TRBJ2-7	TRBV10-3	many	TGTGCCATCAGTGAGTCTGGGACTAGCGGGAGAAGCGAGCAGTACTTC	CAISESGTSGRSEQYF
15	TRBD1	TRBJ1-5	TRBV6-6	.	TGTGCCAGCAGTGAAAGACAGGGGGCTGATCAGCCCCAGCATTTT	CASSERQGADQPQHF
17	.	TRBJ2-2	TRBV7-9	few	TGTGCCAGCAGCCTAGGGTCGGGTTATCCGAGGACCGGGGAGCTGTTTTTT	CASSLGSGYPRTGELFF
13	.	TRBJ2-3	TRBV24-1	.	TGTGCCACCAGTGCGGGGCGAGGGGATGCGCAGTATTTT	CATSAGRGDAQYF
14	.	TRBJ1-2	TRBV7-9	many	TGTGCCAGCATCGCGTCACAGGGAGGGAATGGCTACACCTTC	CASIASQGGNGYTF
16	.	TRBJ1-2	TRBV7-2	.	TGTGCCAGCAGCTTACCCTTAGGGCAGGGTGACTATGGCTACACCTTC	CASSLPLGQGDYGYTF
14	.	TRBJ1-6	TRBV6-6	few	TGTGCCAGCAGTGAATGGGCCGACAATTCACCCCTCCACTTT	CASSEWADNSPLHF
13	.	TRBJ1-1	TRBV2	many	TGTGCCAGCAGTGAACAGGGTTGGACTGAAGCTTTCTTT	CASSEQGWTEAFF
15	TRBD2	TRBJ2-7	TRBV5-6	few	TGTGCCAGCAGCTTGGTCACGGGGGGAACGGTCGAGCAGTACTTC	CASSLVTGGTVEQYF
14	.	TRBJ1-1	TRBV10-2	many	TGCGCCAGCACCCCGGGGGCCGCGAACACTGAAGCTTTCTTT	CASTPGAANTEAFF
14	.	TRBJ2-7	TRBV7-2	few	TGTGCCTGGAGTTCAGGACGGGCAGCCTACGAGCAGTACTTC	CAWSSGRAAYEQYF
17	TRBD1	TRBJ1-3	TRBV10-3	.	TGTGCCATCAGTGCCCCGGGACAGGGTCTGGGTGGAAACACCATATATTTT	CAISAPGQGLGGNTIYF
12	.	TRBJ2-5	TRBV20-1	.	TGCAGTGCTAGAGGGGTAATCGAGACCCAGTACTTC	CSARGVIETQYF
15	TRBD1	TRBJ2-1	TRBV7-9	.	TGTGCCAGCAGCGCAAGACAGGGAACAGCCAATGAGCAGTTCTTC	CASSARQGTANEQFF
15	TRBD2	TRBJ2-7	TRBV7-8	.	TGCGCCAGCAGCCACTTGGGGCGGCGGGAGCGCGAGCAGTACTTC	CASSHLGRREREQYF
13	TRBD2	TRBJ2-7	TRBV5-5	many	TGTGCCAGCAGCTTGAGACTAGCTTCCGAGCAGTACTTC	CASSLRLASEQYF
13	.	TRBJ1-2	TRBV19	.	TGTGCCAGTAGAGAGGACACCAACTATGGCTACACCTTC	CASREDTNYGYTF
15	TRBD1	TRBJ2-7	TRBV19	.	TGTGCCAGTAGTATTCTTTGGACAGGGGCCTACGAGCAGTACTTC	CASSILWTGAYEQYF
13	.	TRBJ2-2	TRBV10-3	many	TGTGCCATCAGGGGCGGAGACACCGGGGAGCTGTTTTTT	CAIRGGDTGELFF
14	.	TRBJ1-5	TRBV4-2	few	TGTGCCAGCAGCCAAGATCTGGGAAATCAGCCCCAGCATTTT	CASSQDLGNQPQHF
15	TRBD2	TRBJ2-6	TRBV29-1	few	TGCAGCGTTGAGGGAGAAAGCGGGAGGGCCAACGTCCTGACTTTC	CSVEGESGRANVLTF
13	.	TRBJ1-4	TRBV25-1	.	TGTGCCAGCAGTGTGTCCATCGGTTATGGACTGTTTTTT	CASSVSIGYGLFF
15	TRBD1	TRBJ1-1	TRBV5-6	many	TGTGCCAGCAGCCGCTGGGGACAGACTAACACTGAAGCTTTCTTT	CASSRWGQTNTEAFF
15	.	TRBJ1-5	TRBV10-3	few	TGTGCCAGCGGATTAACAGGACGGAGCAATCAGCCCCAGCATTTT	CASGLTGRSNQPQHF
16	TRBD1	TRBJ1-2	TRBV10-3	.	TGTGCCATCAGTTACCTTAAGACAGGGCCCAACTATGGCTACGCCTTC	CAISYLKTGPNYGYAF
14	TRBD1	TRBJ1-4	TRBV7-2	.	TGTGCCAGCAGCGCGACAGGGGGCGATGAAAAACTGTTTTTT	CASSATGGDEKLFF
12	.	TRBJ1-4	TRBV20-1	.	TGCAGTGCTAGTCGACAGTCAGAAAAACTGTTTTTT	CSASRQSEKLFF
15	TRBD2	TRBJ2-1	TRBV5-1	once	TGCGCCAGCGGCACTAGCGCCCAGGCCTACAATGAGCAGTTCTTC	CASGTSAQAYNEQFF
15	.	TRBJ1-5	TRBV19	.	TGTGCCAGTAGCGCGGGAGGGCCTGGCAATCAGCCCCAGCATTTT	CASSAGGPGNQPQHF
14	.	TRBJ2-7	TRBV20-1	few	TGCAGTGCTAGAGATCGGAGTGGGTTCTACGAGCAGTACTTC	CSARDRSGFYEQYF
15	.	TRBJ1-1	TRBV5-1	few	TGCGCCAGCAGCTTCATGGCAGGGGAGGGCACTGAAGCTTTCTTT	CASSFMAGEGTEAFF
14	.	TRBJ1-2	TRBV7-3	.	TGTGCCAGCAGCTTTGGGGGAGGCAACTATGGCTACACCTTC	CASSFGGGNYGYTF
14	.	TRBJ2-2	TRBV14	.	TGTGCCAGCAGCCATGTATTCCGGAGTGGGGAGCTGTTTTTT	CASSHVFRSGELFF
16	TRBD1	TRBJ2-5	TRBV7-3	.	TGTGCCAGCAGCAGTGCTAATCGACAGGGCAGGGAGCCCCAGTACTTC	CASSSANRQGREPQYF
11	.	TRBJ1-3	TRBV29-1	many	TGCAGCGTCAGTAGGGGGGACACCATATATTTT	CSVSRGDTIYF
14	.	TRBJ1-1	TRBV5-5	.	TGTGCCAGCAGCTGGGGCCGGGGAGTGGCTGAAGCTTTCTTT	CASSWGRGVAEAFF
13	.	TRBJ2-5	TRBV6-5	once	TGTGCCAGCAGTTACTCCAGGGGGGAGCCCCAGTACTTC	CASSYSRGEPQYF
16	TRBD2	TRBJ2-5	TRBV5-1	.	TGCGCCAACAGCTTGCCCCGGGAGGGCCCGCAAGAGACCCAGTACTTC	CANSLPREGPQETQYF
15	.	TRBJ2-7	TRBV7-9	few	TGTGCCAGCAGCTTAGAAGGGTCAGAAGTAGAAGAGCAGTACTTC	CASSLEGSEVEEQYF
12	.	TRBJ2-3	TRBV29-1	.	TGCAGCGTTGAAGATTTGAGCGATACGCAGTATTTT	CSVEDLSDTQYF
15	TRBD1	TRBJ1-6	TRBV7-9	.	TGTGCCAGCAGCTACCCGGACAGGGGAGGTTCACCCCTCCACTTT	CASSYPDRGGSPLHF
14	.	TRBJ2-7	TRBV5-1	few	TGCGCCAGCAGCCCCCGGACACTAACCTACGAGCAGTACTTC	CASSPRTLTYEQYF
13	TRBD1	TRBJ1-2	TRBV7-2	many	TGTGCCAGCAGGCCTACAGGGGTCTATGGCTACACCTTC	CASRPTGVYGYTF